A single sample is the source of the 5 T cell receptor beta chains below, sequenced in a study of identical twins. MiXCR, run by TCRdb on the 5' RACE reads, gives a single entry per CDR3 protein. This sample has 400,000 to 550,000 distinct CDR3 sequences, with around 24% found just once. A further study also used this sample, focusing on T cells expressing NK-cell markers.

The sequenced sample consisted of CD4+ T cells sorted from blood. These receptors originate from a woman aged 18-35 years in good health.

This clonotype showed up just once. The chain uses TRBV12-3 or TRBV12-4 and TRBJ2-1, with 10 nucleotides matching TRBD2. This CDR3 has 14 amino acids. Trimming at V came to 6 bases and at J to 5 bases, leaving 4 bases not matched to a gene. The DNA of the CDR3 is TGTGCCAGCAGGGCAGCGGGGGGGAACAATGAGCAGTTCTTC. The encoded protein is CASRAAGGNNEQFF.

This chain uses TRBV27 with TRBJ1-1; D ambiguous. This CDR3 contains 13 residues. Germline CDR1 and CDR2: MNHEY and SMNVEV (reference sequence). V lost 5 bases, J lost 9 bases, and 16 bases lay in between. The CDR3 region has the DNA TGTGCCAGCAGTCGAGCCCTTGGCGTTAAAGCTTTCTTT. This codes for CASSRALGVKAFF.

The chain has TRBV27 and TRBJ1-3, with 9 bases lining up with TRBD1. Germline CDR1 and CDR2: MNHEY and SMNVEV (reference sequence). The CDR3 has 14 residues. V lost 6 bases to trimming and J lost 6 bases; unmatched junction nucleotides: 6. The CDR3 region has the DNA TGTGCCAGCAGGACCAGGACAGGGGAAAACACCATATATTTT. The encoded protein is CASRTRTGENTIYF.

The gene calls are TRBV28 and TRBJ1-2; no clear D. This CDR3 is 13 amino acids long. Between the trimmed V and J ends, which lost 5 bases and 2 bases, there was a span of 9 bases. Germline loops: CDR1 MDHEN, CDR2 SYDVKM. The DNA for the CDR3 is TGTGCCAGCAGTCTCCGGCAGAACTATGGCTACACCTTC. It specifies CASSLRQNYGYTF.

The chain carries TRBV10-3 and TRBJ1-6, with 9 nucleotides matching TRBD1. This CDR3 spans 13 amino acids. V shed 7 bases, J shed 10 bases, and the junction held 5 bases outside the gene matches. Germline V gene data show CDR1 as ENHRY and CDR2 as SYGVKD. For the CDR3, the DNA is TGTGCCATCAAGGGACAGGGACCCTCACCCCTCCACTTT. Protein: CAIKGQGPSPLHF.